What follows are 30 T cell receptor beta chains derived from one specimen sequenced in a study of blood T cell repertoires in COVID-19. The method was immunoSEQ multiplex PCR; TCRdb's version includes in-frame clones alone and lacks a portion of them. Here the sample spans about 140,000 clones, around 86% being singletons. The specimen was peripheral blood. The source is a human donor in a cohort sampled during active COVID-19.

The chain couples TRBV19 to TRBJ1-1; D perhaps matches TRBD1 (6 bases). Trimming left V 1 base short and J 9 bases short, with 18 bases between. The V gene's germline CDR1 is LNHDA and CDR2 SQIVND (reference sequence). The CDR3 covers 15 residues. The CDR3 loop is CASSIGDTTLSQAFF. CDR3 coding DNA: TGTGCCAGTAGTATAGGGGACACCACTCTAAGCCAAGCTTTCTTT.

This clone was picked up a small number of times. This CDR3 is CASSWDSQEAFF. The CDR3 DNA reads as TGCGCCAGCAGCTGGGACAGTCAGGAGGCTTTCTTT. The chain couples TRBV5-1 to TRBJ1-1, with TRBD1 matching 7 bases. The CDR3 loop spans 12 amino acids. Germline CDR1 is SGHRS and CDR2 is YFSETQ. Trimming at V came to 3 bases and at J to 11 bases, leaving 7 bases not matched to a gene.

This chain connects TRBV9 to TRBJ2-1; 7 nucleotides agree with TRBD1. This CDR3 has 17 residues. The junction had 17 bases not matched to a gene; V was cut back by 4 bases and J by 7 bases. Germline loops: CDR1 SGDLS, CDR2 YYNGEE. The DNA of the CDR3 is TGTGCCAGCAGCCCCGCCGGGACAGAAGAGGCTGGGAATGAGCAGTTCTTC. Its protein product is CASSPAGTEEAGNEQFF.

The chain joins TRBV18 to TRBJ1-2; TRBD1 aligns across 11 bases. V gave up 2 bases and J gave up 8 bases; unmatched junction bases: 7. The CDR3 is made up of 15 amino acids. Germline-derived CDR1 and CDR2 are KGHSH and LQKENI. The CDR3 coding sequence is TGTGCCAGCTCACCAAGGACAGGGGGCGAGTACGGCTACACCTTC. Translation gives CASSPRTGGEYGYTF.

The CDR3 here is CASSQKGQGPYGYTF. The DNA for the CDR3 is TGTGCCAGCTCTCAAAAGGGACAGGGTCCTTATGGCTACACCTTC. The chain links TRBV18 to TRBJ1-2, with TRBD1 matching over 9 bases. The CDR3 totals 15 residues. V lost 6 bases to trimming and J lost 5 bases; unmatched junction nucleotides: 10. In germline, CDR1 is KGHSH, CDR2 LQKENI.

DNA for the CDR3: TGTGCCAGCAGTCTAACTAGCGGGAAAACCTACGAGCAGTACTTC. This translates into CASSLTSGKTYEQYF. The chain couples TRBV6-6 to TRBJ2-7; 10 bases match TRBD2. From germline, CDR1 is MNHNY and CDR2 SVGAGI (reference sequence). Trimming removed 5 bases from V and 2 bases from J; junction bases left unmatched: 6. The CDR3 is 15 residues long.

V usage is TRBV2 and J usage is TRBJ2-3; tentatively, D is TRBD2 (5 bases). CDR1 is SNHLY and CDR2 is FYNNEI in the germline V gene. The CDR3 has 14 residues. With 5 bases removed from V and 6 bases from J, the gap between germline ends came to 15 bases. As DNA, the CDR3 is TGTGCCAGCAGTCAAGTAGGAGGTGCCGATACGCAGTATTTT. This gives the protein CASSQVGGADTQYF. Complete variable domain (other parts from reference TRBV2 and TRBJ2-3): EPEVTQTPSHQVTQMGQEVILRCVPISNHLYFYWYRQILGQKVEFLVSFYNNEISEKSEIFDDQFSVERPDGSNFTLKIRSTKLEDSAMYFCASSQVGGADTQYFGPGTRLTVL.

The CDR3 DNA follows: TGTGCCAGCGGAAAGGGACAGCGGACCTACGAGCAGTACTTC. It translates to CASGKGQRTYEQYF. The V call is TRBV25-1, the J call TRBJ2-7; 7 bases are shared with TRBD1. Losses at the gene ends were 8 bases for V and 2 bases for J; bases not matched to a gene: 9. The germline V gene has CDR1 MGHDK and CDR2 SYGVNS. CDR3 length: 14 amino acids.

The chain joins TRBV7-8 to TRBJ2-7; TRBD1 aligns across 8 bases. There are 15 residues in the CDR3. V was pared by 5 bases and J by 3 bases, with 9 bases of the junction left unmatched. Germline CDR1 is SGHVS and CDR2 is FQNEAQ. CDR3 protein: CASSPRQGSLYEQYF. CDR3 bases: TGTGCCAGCAGCCCCCGACAGGGGAGCCTCTACGAGCAGTACTTC.

CDR3 coding DNA: TGTGCCAGCAGCTCCGTGGGCGCCTCCTACGAGCAGTACTTC. It is translated as CASSSVGASYEQYF. The chain couples TRBV5-5 to TRBJ2-7; no definite D call. Trimming left V 3 bases short and J 0 bases short, with 10 bases between. The CDR3 is 14 amino acids. Per germline, CDR1 SGHKS and CDR2 YYEKEE (reference sequence).

The chain links TRBV9 to TRBJ2-5; 9 nucleotides agree with TRBD1. Trimming removed 0 bases from V and 3 bases from J; junction bases left unmatched: 3. Germline assignment: CDR1 SGDLS and CDR2 YYNGEE. CDR3 size: 15 residues. CDR3 bases: TGTGCCAGCAGCGTAGCGCGGACAGGGGAAGAGACCCAGTACTTC. Translation gives CASSVARTGEETQYF. The whole variable domain, filled in from reference TRBV9 and TRBJ2-5, reads DSGVTQTPKHLITATGQRVTLRCSPRSGDLSVYWYQQSLDQGLQFLIQYYNGEERAKGNILERFSAQQFPDLHSELNLSSLELGDSALYFCASSVARTGEETQYFGPGTRLLVL.

In DNA form, the CDR3 reads TGTGCCAGCAAAGGACAGTTAGGCAATCAGCCCCAGCATTTT. It encodes CASKGQLGNQPQHF. The V call is TRBV2, the J call TRBJ1-5; D perhaps matches TRBD1 (6 bases). The CDR3 loop spans 14 amino acids. Germline lookup yields CDR1 SNHLY and CDR2 FYNNEI. V shed 7 bases and J shed 2 bases, with 12 bases lying between them. The whole variable domain, remainder taken from reference TRBV2 and TRBJ1-5, is EPEVTQTPSHQVTQMGQEVILRCVPISNHLYFYWYRQILGQKVEFLVSFYNNEISEKSEIFDDQFSVERPDGSNFTLKIRSTKLEDSAMYFCASKGQLGNQPQHFGDGTRLSIL.

This clone was seen a single time. V is TRBV7-9 and J is TRBJ2-3; the match to TRBD2 covers 7 bases. Germline V gene lookup returns CDR1 SEHNR and CDR2 FQNEAQ (reference sequence). The CDR3 has 16 amino acids. Losses at the gene ends were 2 bases for V and 0 bases for J; bases not matched to a gene: 5. CDR3 amino acids: CASSLISSGSTDTQYF. The CDR3 DNA reads TGTGCCAGCAGCTTAATCTCTAGCGGCAGCACAGATACGCAGTATTTT.

The chain links TRBV29-1 to TRBJ1-1, with a weak D call TRBD1 (5 bases). Germline CDR1 reads SQVTM; CDR2 reads ANQGSEA. The CDR3 runs 14 residues. V lost 6 bases to trimming and J lost 4 bases, with 18 bases between them. The CDR3 nucleotides are TGCAGCGTATCCACCCAGGGAGGCCGCACTGAAGCTTTCTTT. Translating gives CSVSTQGGRTEAFF.

This chain connects TRBV19 to TRBJ2-5; 7 bases line up with TRBD1. The V gene end was trimmed by 6 bases and the J gene end by 3 bases; junction bases not matched to a gene: 13. CDR1 LNHDA and CDR2 SQIVND come from the germline V gene (reference sequence). The CDR3 consists of 16 residues. The CDR3 sequence: CASSKGTVLWEETQYF. The CDR3 DNA is TGTGCCAGTAGCAAAGGGACAGTATTGTGGGAAGAGACCCAGTACTTC.

The V call is TRBV2, the J call TRBJ2-7; D gene ambiguous. Trimming pared 1 base from V and 0 bases from J, leaving 7 bases between. CDR1 SNHLY and CDR2 FYNNEI come from the germline V gene. The CDR3 extends over 14 amino acids. The CDR3 DNA reads TGTGCCAGCAGTGAAGTCCGCAGCTCCTACGAGCAGTACTTC. Its translation is CASSEVRSSYEQYF.

This chain joins TRBV5-1 and TRBJ2-1, with 13 bases matching TRBD2. Germline-derived CDR1 and CDR2 are SGHRS and YFSETQ. V dropped 4 bases and J dropped 9; count of bases not matched to a gene: 10. The CDR3 sequence is 16 residues long. The CDR3 is CASSNGGTSGKVEQFF. In nucleotides, the CDR3 is TGCGCCAGCAGCAACGGGGGGACTAGCGGGAAGGTTGAGCAGTTCTTC.

The rearrangement joins TRBV3-1 (or the pseudogene TRBV3-2) to TRBJ2-5; D gene uncertain. The CDR3 runs to 13 residues. Germline V lookup: CDR1 LGHDT, CDR2 YNNKEL (reference sequence). The V end was cut by 3 bases, the J end by 7 bases, with 12 bases between. CDR3 in DNA: TGTGCCAGCAGCCATTCTTCTTTTGTGACCCAGTACTTC. Residues: CASSHSSFVTQYF.

This chain joins TRBV4-3 and TRBJ1-4, with D possibly matching TRBD1 (6 bases). Trimming removed 3 bases from V and 4 bases from J, with 18 bases in between. The germline gives CDR1 LGHNA, CDR2 YSLEER. There are 17 residues in the CDR3. Written as DNA, the CDR3 is TGCGCCAGCAGCCACGGAATTAACAGGGTGATTAATGAAAAACTGTTTTTT. It codes for CASSHGINRVINEKLFF.

CDR3 sequence: CASRLGGLEYNEQFF. The CDR3, as DNA: TGTGCCAGTAGACTCGGGGGACTAGAGTACAATGAGCAGTTCTTC. The chain has TRBV19 and TRBJ2-1; 8 nucleotides align to TRBD2. Trimming at V came to 6 bases and at J to 4 bases, leaving 8 bases not matched to a gene. This CDR3 region has 15 residues. Germline V gives CDR1 LNHDA, CDR2 SQIVND (reference sequence).

This chain joins TRBV18 and TRBJ1-2; 10 nucleotides agree with TRBD1. The length of the CDR3 is 15 residues. Trimming cost V 3 bases and J 5 bases; bases outside gene matches: 6. Per the germline V gene, CDR1 is KGHSH and CDR2 is LQKENI. The CDR3 loop reads CASSPGTGEFYGYTF. CDR3 nucleotide sequence: TGTGCCAGCTCACCGGGGACAGGGGAATTTTATGGCTACACCTTC. Full variable domain (rest looked up from reference TRBV18 and TRBJ1-2): NAGVMQNPRHLVRRRGQEARLRCSPMKGHSHVYWYRQLPEEGLKFMVYLQKENIIDESGMPKERFSAEFPKEGPSILRIQQVVRGDSAAYFCASSPGTGEFYGYTFGSGTRLTVV.

The J gene is TRBJ2-7, the V gene TRBV5-6; a weak D match, TRBD2 (5 bases). The CDR3 covers 14 residues. Germline CDR1 and CDR2: SGHDT and YYEEEE. The V end lost 5 bases, the J end lost 7 bases, and 19 bases lay between the germline ends. The CDR3 here is CASSLIPRGGEQYF. In DNA form, the CDR3 reads TGTGCCAGCAGTTTAATACCTAGAGGCGGGGAGCAGTACTTC.

This chain uses TRBV5-1 with TRBJ2-7, with TRBD1 as a possible D gene (5 bases). This CDR3 spans 13 amino acids. V was shortened by 3 bases and J by 6 bases, with 13 bases between the two germline ends. Germline CDR1 is SGHRS and CDR2 is YFSETQ. The CDR3, as DNA: TGCGCCAGCAGCTCGCGACAGACCGGCGAGCAGTACTTC. Translation gives CASSSRQTGEQYF. Drawing the rest from reference TRBV5-1 and TRBJ2-7, the complete variable domain is KAGVTQTPRYLIKTRGQQVTLSCSPISGHRSVSWYQQTPGQGLQFLFEYFSETQRNKGNFPGRFSGRQFSNSRSEMNVSTLELGDSALYLCASSSRQTGEQYFGPGTRLTVT.

This clone was detected only a few times. The rearrangement links TRBV5-6 to TRBJ1-6; no clear D. The CDR3 is 13 amino acids. The V end was cut by 1 base, the J end by 11 bases, with 10 bases between. CDR1 is SGHDT, CDR2 YYEEEE, per germline. The CDR3 nucleotides read TGTGCCAGCAGCTTGCTCACTGTGCCACCCCTCCACTTT. Translation gives CASSLLTVPPLHF.

The J gene is TRBJ2-1, the V gene TRBV5-1; 9 positions agree with TRBD2. From germline, CDR1 is SGHRS and CDR2 YFSETQ. The length of the CDR3 is 19 residues. V shed 3 bases, J shed 6 bases, and the junction held 19 bases outside the gene matches. CDR3 protein: CASSSSGATASPLINEQFF. CDR3 in DNA: TGCGCCAGCAGCTCTAGCGGGGCCACGGCCAGTCCACTTATCAATGAGCAGTTCTTC.

The gene calls are TRBV9 and TRBJ2-7, with a possible D match to TRBD2 (5 bases). The CDR3 runs to 15 residues. The germline V gene has CDR1 SGDLS and CDR2 YYNGEE. V was trimmed by 2 bases and J by 2 bases, leaving 14 bases between them. The CDR3 here is CASSVGAAPPYEQYF. The CDR3 DNA is TGTGCCAGCAGCGTTGGAGCGGCCCCGCCCTACGAGCAGTACTTC. The full variable domain, rest sourced from reference TRBV9 and TRBJ2-7, is DSGVTQTPKHLITATGQRVTLRCSPRSGDLSVYWYQQSLDQGLQFLIQYYNGEERAKGNILERFSAQQFPDLHSELNLSSLELGDSALYFCASSVGAAPPYEQYFGPGTRLTVT.

This clone was counted between two and nine times. V gene TRBV5-1 combines with J gene TRBJ1-5; possibly TRBD1 for D (5 bases). This CDR3 has 17 amino acids. Trimming cost V 0 bases and J 1 base, with 14 bases left between them. Germline lookup yields CDR1 SGHRS and CDR2 YFSETQ. The CDR3 DNA reads TGCGCCAGCAGCTTGGTACCAGGGTACATGAGCAATCAGCCCCAGCATTTT. Residues: CASSLVPGYMSNQPQHF.

The chain uses TRBV19 and TRBJ1-1, with TRBD1 as a possible D gene (6 bases). CDR1 and CDR2 from the germline V gene are LNHDA and SQIVND (reference sequence). The length of the CDR3 is 14 residues. Trimming took off 0 bases at V and 5 bases at J, with 10 bases between the two ends. The CDR3 loop reads CASSIEPRGTEAFF. The DNA for the CDR3 is TGTGCCAGTAGTATAGAGCCAAGGGGGACTGAAGCTTTCTTT.

DNA of the CDR3: TGTGCCAGCAGGGACAGGGGGCGCGGCGAAAAACTGTTTTTT. Its translation: CASRDRGRGEKLFF. V usage is TRBV6-5 and J usage is TRBJ1-4, with TRBD1 identical over 11 bases. Germline V lookup: CDR1 MNHEY, CDR2 SVGAGI. The junction had 5 bases not matched to a gene; V was cut back by 6 bases and J by 8 bases. This CDR3 is 14 amino acids long.

The chain is built from TRBV27 and TRBJ2-5; TRBD2 matches 13 bases. The CDR3 contains 15 residues. Germline loops: CDR1 MNHEY, CDR2 SMNVEV (reference sequence). V trimming: 4 bases; J trimming: 3 bases; junction bases outside the gene matches: 2. CDR3 region: CASSYGLAGEETQYF. In nucleotides, the CDR3 is TGTGCCAGCAGTTACGGACTAGCGGGAGAAGAGACCCAGTACTTC.